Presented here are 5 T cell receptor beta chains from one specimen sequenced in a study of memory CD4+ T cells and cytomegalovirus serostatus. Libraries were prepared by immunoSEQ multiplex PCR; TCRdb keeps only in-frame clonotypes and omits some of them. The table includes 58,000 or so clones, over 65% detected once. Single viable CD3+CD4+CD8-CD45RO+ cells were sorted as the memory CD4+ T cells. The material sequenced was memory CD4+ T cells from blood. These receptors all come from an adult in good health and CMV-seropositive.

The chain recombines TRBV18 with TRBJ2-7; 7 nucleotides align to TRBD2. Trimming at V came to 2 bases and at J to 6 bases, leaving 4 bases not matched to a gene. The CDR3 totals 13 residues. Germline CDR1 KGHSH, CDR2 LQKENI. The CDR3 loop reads CASSPGTNPEQYV. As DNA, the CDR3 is TGTGCCAGCTCACCAGGGACTAACCCCGAGCAGTACGTC.

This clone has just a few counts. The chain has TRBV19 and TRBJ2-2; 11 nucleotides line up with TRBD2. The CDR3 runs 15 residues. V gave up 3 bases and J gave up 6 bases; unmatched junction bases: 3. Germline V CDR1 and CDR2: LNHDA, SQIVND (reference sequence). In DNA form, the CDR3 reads TGTGCCAGTAGTATTACTAGCGGGAGCGCCGGGGAGCTGTTTTTT. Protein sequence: CASSITSGSAGELFF.

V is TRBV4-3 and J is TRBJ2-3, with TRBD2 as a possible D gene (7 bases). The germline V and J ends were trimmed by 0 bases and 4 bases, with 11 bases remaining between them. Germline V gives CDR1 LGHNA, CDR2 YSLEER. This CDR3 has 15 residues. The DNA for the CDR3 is TGCGCCAGCAGCCAAGAGGGGGGGGCCGCAGATACGCAGTATTTT. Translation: CASSQEGGAADTQYF.

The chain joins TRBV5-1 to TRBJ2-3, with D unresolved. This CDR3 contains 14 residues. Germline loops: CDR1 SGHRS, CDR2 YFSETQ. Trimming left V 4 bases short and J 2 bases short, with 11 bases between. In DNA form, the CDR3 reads TGCGCCAGCAGCCCAGGTTGGGACACAGATACGCAGTATTTT. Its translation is CASSPGWDTDTQYF.

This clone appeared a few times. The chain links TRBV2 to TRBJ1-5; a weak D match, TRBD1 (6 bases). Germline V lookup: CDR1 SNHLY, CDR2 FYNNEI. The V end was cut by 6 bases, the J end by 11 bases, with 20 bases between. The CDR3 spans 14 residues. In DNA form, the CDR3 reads TGTGCCAGCAGACCCCAGGGGCCATCCAGGTCCCAGCATTTT. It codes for CASRPQGPSRSQHF.